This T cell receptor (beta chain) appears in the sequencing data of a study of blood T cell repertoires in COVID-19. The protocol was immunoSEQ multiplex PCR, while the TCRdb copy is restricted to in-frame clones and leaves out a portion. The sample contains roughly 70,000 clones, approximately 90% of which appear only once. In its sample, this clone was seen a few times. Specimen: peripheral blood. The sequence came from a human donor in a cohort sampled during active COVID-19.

Written as DNA, the CDR3 is TGCGCCAGCAGCTGGCTAGCGGAATCCTACGAGCAGTACTTC. Its protein product is CASSWLAESYEQYF. The V gene is TRBV5-1, the J gene TRBJ2-7; TRBD2 matches 7 bases. The CDR3 is made up of 14 amino acids. CDR1 is SGHRS, CDR2 YFSETQ, per germline. The ends lost 3 bases at V and 1 base at J; junction bases unmatched: 4.